The 19 T cell receptor beta chains presented below share a single source sample, sequenced in a study of T-cell reconstitution after alpha-beta-depleted transplantation in children (dated by TCRdb to about 2016). The library was made by PCR. For sequencing, an Illumina HiSeq 2500 was employed. TCR libraries were prepared with molecular barcoding, using unique molecular identifiers to normalize TCRbeta repertoire quantification. The public sequencing data were trimmed at Q25 with fastp and processed into clonotypes with MiXCR by TCRdb, which kept only in-frame beta chains. Entries are consolidated by CDR3 protein sequence, retaining the most common genes and DNA. For this sample there are around 210,000 distinct CDR3 sequences; approximately 7% appear just once. In total, the top ten clones hold about 6% of the sample. The treatment or condition label here, explained by the study, means: allogeneic hematopoietic cell transplantation with graft depleted of TCRalphabeta T cells and CD19 B cells.

Sequencing was performed on PBMCs, taken before TCRalphabeta/CD19-depleted stem cell transplant. Receptor source: a boy under 10 years old with acute lymphoblastic leukemia, due to receive a stem cell transplant.

Many counts were recorded for this clonotype. This chain joins TRBV29-1 and TRBJ2-3; D gene uncertain. Trimming took off 6 bases at V and 1 base at J, with 11 bases between the two ends. The CDR3 contains 13 residues. Germline CDR1 SQVTM, CDR2 ANQGSEA. Written as DNA, the CDR3 is TGCAGCGTCTCTACGCTGCGCACAGATACGCAGTATTTT. The encoded protein is CSVSTLRTDTQYF.

This chain uses TRBV6-9 with TRBJ1-6, with unresolved D. The CDR3 contains 13 residues. Germline CDR1 MNHGY, CDR2 SVAAGI. V was trimmed by 6 bases and J by 14 bases, leaving 17 bases between them. The CDR3 loop reads CASSNGREESLHF. The CDR3 DNA sequence: TGTGCCAGCAGCAACGGTCGGGAGGAATCCCTCCACTTT.

The sample holds many counts of this clonotype. The chain carries TRBV5-1 and TRBJ1-1; D ambiguous. Trimming cost V 5 bases and J 8 bases, with 10 bases left between them. This CDR3 is built from 11 residues. CDR1 is SGHRS, CDR2 YFSETQ, per germline. The CDR3 loop reads CASRLGQEAFF. The DNA for the CDR3 is TGCGCCAGCAGGCTGGGCCAGGAAGCTTTCTTT.

In its sample, this clonotype was seen many times. The J gene is TRBJ2-3, the V gene TRBV12-3 or TRBV12-4; 9 positions match TRBD2. Germline trimming cut 2 bases from V and 5 bases from J; bases unmatched to any gene: 5. This CDR3 has 15 amino acids. This CDR3 is CASSLNSGSQDTQYF. CDR3 nucleotides: TGTGCCAGCAGTTTAAATAGCGGGAGTCAAGATACGCAGTATTTT.

This clonotype was seen more than once but under ten times. V is TRBV21-1 and J is TRBJ2-7; TRBD2 reflects the table's D call only, with no check against the DNA. TRBV21-1 is shown as a pseudogene. This CDR3 has 16 residues. The CDR3 bases are TGTGCCAGCAGCAAAGAGGGCAGGCGTCGTGGCTACGAGCAGTACTTC. It specifies CASSKEGRRRGYEQYF.

This clonotype showed up many times. This rearrangement joins TRBV6-4 to TRBJ2-1; D assignment may be TRBD1 or TRBD2 (7 bases each). The CDR3 contains 15 residues. Trimming left V 2 bases short and J 5 bases short, with 13 bases between. The germline V gene has CDR1 MRHNA and CDR2 SNTAGT. The CDR3 reads CASSDAGDSHNEQFF. DNA for the CDR3: TGTGCCAGCAGTGACGCGGGGGACAGTCACAATGAGCAGTTCTTC.

There are many counts of this clonotype. The rearrangement links TRBV5-4 to TRBJ1-2, with D maybe TRBD1 (6 bases). V was pared by 1 base and J by 4 bases, with 14 bases between. The length of the CDR3 is 15 residues. Germline assignment: CDR1 SGHNT and CDR2 YYREEE (reference sequence). CDR3 loop: CASSLTGPGPYGYTF. Written as DNA, the CDR3 is TGTGCCAGCAGCTTGACAGGGCCTGGGCCCTATGGCTACACCTTC.

Only a few counts were recorded for this clonotype. V usage is TRBV11-1 and J usage is TRBJ2-5, with TRBD2 matching 13 bases. The length of the CDR3 is 20 residues. Germline CDR1 and CDR2: SGHAT and FQDESV (reference sequence). V shed 4 bases, J shed 0 bases, and the junction held 14 bases outside the gene matches. Here the CDR3 DNA reads TGTGCCAGCAGCTCCCGAAGACTAGCGGGGGGCCGTTTATACCAAGAGACCCAGTACTTC. Its translation: CASSSRRLAGGRLYQETQYF.

In this sample, this clonotype turned up many times. The chain has TRBV29-1 and TRBJ1-1, with 7 bases that match TRBD1. Germline V lookup: CDR1 SQVTM, CDR2 ANQGSEA. V shed 6 bases, J shed 10 bases, and the junction held 11 bases outside the gene matches. There are 12 residues in the CDR3. Written as DNA, the CDR3 is TGCAGCGTATCAGACAGGGACTTAGGAGCTTTCTTT. Translated, it gives CSVSDRDLGAFF.

This clonotype was recorded at least ten times. The rearrangement links TRBV11-1 to TRBJ1-5; 9 bases fit TRBD1. Germline assignment: CDR1 SGHAT and CDR2 FQDESV (reference sequence). This CDR3 region has 17 residues. With 5 bases clipped from V and 6 bases from J, the junction kept 14 bases outside the gene matches. This CDR3 reads CASSPWDREAGFQPQHF. The CDR3 DNA is TGTGCCAGCAGCCCGTGGGACAGGGAAGCCGGTTTTCAGCCCCAGCATTTT.

The V gene is TRBV7-3, the J gene TRBJ2-5; TRBD2 matches 10 bases. The CDR3 length is 15 residues. V lost 5 bases, J lost 5 bases, and 8 bases stayed unmatched. Germline loops: CDR1 SGHTA, CDR2 FQGTGA. CDR3 residues: CASSPSGGAAETQYF. The DNA of the CDR3 is TGTGCCAGCAGCCCAAGCGGGGGGGCCGCGGAGACCCAGTACTTC.

This clonotype was observed a few times. This chain links TRBV20-1 with TRBJ2-7, with a possible D match to TRBD2 (6 bases). Germline V gives CDR1 DFQATT, CDR2 SNEGSKA (reference sequence). The CDR3 is 16 amino acids. The V gene lost 6 bases and the J gene lost 2 bases, with 23 bases spanning the gap. The CDR3 coding sequence is TGCAGTGCGAAGACCCGATTAGCGGTTTATACCTACGAGCAGTACTTC. Translating it yields CSAKTRLAVYTYEQYF.

This clonotype was recorded many times. V and J are TRBV28 and TRBJ2-7, with unresolved D. V was clipped by 3 bases and J by 2 bases, with 14 bases between them. Germline loops: CDR1 MDHEN, CDR2 SYDVKM. The CDR3 is made up of 15 amino acids. The CDR3 is CASSFASAGTYEQYF. The CDR3 region has the DNA TGTGCCAGCAGTTTCGCATCGGCCGGTACCTACGAGCAGTACTTC.

Of note for this clonotype: One base away lies a much larger clone, so this may be a sequencing read error. The chain recombines TRBV28 with TRBJ2-7, with D possibly being TRBD1 or TRBD2 (5 bases each). Germline CDR1 and CDR2: MDHEN and SYDVKM. This CDR3 region has 15 residues. V was trimmed by 6 bases and J by 4 bases, leaving 19 bases between them. CDR3 DNA sequence: TGTGCCAGCAGATCAAGCCGGGACGGGGCGTACGAGCAGTACTTC. Amino acid sequence: CASRSSRDGAYEQYF.

This clonotype was seen ten or more times. V usage is TRBV29-1 and J usage is TRBJ1-1; possibly TRBD1 for D (6 bases). Germline CDR1 and CDR2: SQVTM and ANQGSEA. The CDR3 sequence is 12 residues long. The V and J ends lost 3 bases and 2 bases respectively, with 7 bases between them. In DNA form, the CDR3 reads TGCAGCGTTGAGACAGGAAACACTGAAGCTTTCTTT. Protein: CSVETGNTEAFF. Supplemented by reference TRBV29-1 and TRBJ1-1, the full variable domain reads SAVISQKPSRDICQRGTSLTIQCQVDSQVTMMFWYRQQPGQSLTLIATANQGSEATYESGFVIDKFPISRPNLTFSTLTVSNMSPEDSSIYLCSVETGNTEAFFGQGTRLTVV.

CDR3 in amino acids: CATSDLGATDTQYF. CDR3 bases: TGTGCCACCAGTGATTTAGGGGCCACAGATACGCAGTATTTT. V usage is TRBV24-1 and J usage is TRBJ2-3; TRBD1 might be the D (5 bases). The V end was cut by 1 base, the J end by 2 bases, with 6 bases between. Per the germline V gene, CDR1 is KGHDR and CDR2 is SFDVKD. This CDR3 region has 14 residues.

This clonotype was counted ten times or more. The rearrangement uses TRBV5-6 and TRBJ2-5; weak D call: TRBD2 (7 bases). CDR3 size: 15 residues. Deletions cut 6 bases from V and 4 bases from J, with 19 bases between. CDR1 is SGHDT, CDR2 YYEEEE, per germline. The CDR3 protein is CASTPRGAHGETQYF. Written as DNA, the CDR3 is TGTGCCAGCACCCCACGGGGGGCCCATGGAGAGACCCAGTACTTC.

This clonotype was recorded at least ten times. J is TRBJ2-7 and V is TRBV9; D is undetermined. Germline V CDR1 and CDR2: SGDLS, YYNGEE. V was shortened by 0 bases and J by 2 bases, with 9 bases between the two germline ends. The CDR3 consists of 14 residues. The CDR3, as DNA: TGTGCCAGCAGCGTAGACCCTACCCCCTACGAGCAGTACTTC. Translated: CASSVDPTPYEQYF.

This rearrangement joins TRBV29-1 to TRBJ2-3; the D gene is possibly TRBD2 (5 bases). Per the germline V gene, CDR1 is SQVTM and CDR2 is ANQGSEA. The CDR3 has 14 residues. The V gene lost 4 bases and the J gene lost 11 bases, with 22 bases spanning the gap. CDR3 sequence: CSVGEGFGTYMQYF. The CDR3 coding sequence is TGCAGCGTTGGTGAGGGTTTTGGCACATATATGCAGTATTTT.